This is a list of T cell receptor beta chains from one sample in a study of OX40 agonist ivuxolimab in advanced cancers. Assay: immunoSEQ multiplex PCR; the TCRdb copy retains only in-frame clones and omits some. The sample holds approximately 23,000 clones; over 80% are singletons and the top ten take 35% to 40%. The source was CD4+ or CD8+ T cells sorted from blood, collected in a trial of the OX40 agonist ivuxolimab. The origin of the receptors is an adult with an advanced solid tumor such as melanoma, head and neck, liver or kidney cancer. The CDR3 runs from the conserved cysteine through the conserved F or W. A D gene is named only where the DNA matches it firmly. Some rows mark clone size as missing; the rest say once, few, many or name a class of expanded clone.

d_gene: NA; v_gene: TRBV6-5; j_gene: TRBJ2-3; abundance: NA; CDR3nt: TGTGCCAGCAGTTACACCCGACAGGGAGGAGATACGCAGTATTTT; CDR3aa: CASSYTRQGGDTQYF
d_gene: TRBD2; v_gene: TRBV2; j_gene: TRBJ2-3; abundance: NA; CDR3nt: TGTGCCAGCAGTGACCCCAGCGGGGGGGCCGGAGATACGCAGTATTTT; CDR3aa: CASSDPSGGAGDTQYF
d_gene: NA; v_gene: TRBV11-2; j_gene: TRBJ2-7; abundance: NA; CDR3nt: TGTGCCAGCAGCCTTTGGCGGGGTAGCTACGAGCAGTACTTC; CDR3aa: CASSLWRGSYEQYF
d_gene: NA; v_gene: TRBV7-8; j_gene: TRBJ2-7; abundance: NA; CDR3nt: TGTGCCAGCAGCCCGCGGCACCCCGTGCAGTACTTC; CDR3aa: CASSPRHPVQYF
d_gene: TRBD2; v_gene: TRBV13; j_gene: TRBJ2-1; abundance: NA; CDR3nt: TGTGCCAGCAGCTCCTCGGGCGGGGGGGCCGTCGATGAGCAGTTCTTC; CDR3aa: CASSSSGGGAVDEQFF
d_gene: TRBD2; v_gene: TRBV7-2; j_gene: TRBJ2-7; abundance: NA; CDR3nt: TGTGCCAGCAGCGGGCTAGCGGGAGTCTACGAGCAGTACTTC; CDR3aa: CASSGLAGVYEQYF
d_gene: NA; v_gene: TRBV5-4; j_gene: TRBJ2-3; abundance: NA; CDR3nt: TGTGCCAGCAGCTTGGCCGGGGTTTCCTACACAGATACGCAGTATTTT; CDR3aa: CASSLAGVSYTDTQYF
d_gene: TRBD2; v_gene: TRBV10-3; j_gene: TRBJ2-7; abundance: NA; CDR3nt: TGTGCCATCAGTGAACTAGCGGGAGACGGGCCCTACGAGCAGTACTTC; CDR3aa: CAISELAGDGPYEQYF
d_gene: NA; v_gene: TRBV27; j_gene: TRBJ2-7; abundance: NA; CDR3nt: TGTGCCAGCAGTTCGGTTCAGGTCCCATGGGACGAGCAGTACTTC; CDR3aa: CASSSVQVPWDEQYF
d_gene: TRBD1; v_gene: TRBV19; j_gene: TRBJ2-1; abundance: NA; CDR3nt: TGTGCCAGTAGTCTTTCGGGACAGGGTTCCTACAATGAGCAGTTCTTC; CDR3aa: CASSLSGQGSYNEQFF
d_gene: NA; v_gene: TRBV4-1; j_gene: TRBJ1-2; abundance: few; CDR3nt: TGCGCCAGCAGCCAAGAAGGGTCTGTCTATGGCTACACCTTC; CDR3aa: CASSQEGSVYGYTF
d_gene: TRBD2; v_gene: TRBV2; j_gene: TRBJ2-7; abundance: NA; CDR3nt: TGTGCCAGCACCCGAACCAGCGGGGACGACGAGCAGTACTTC; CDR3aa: CASTRTSGDDEQYF
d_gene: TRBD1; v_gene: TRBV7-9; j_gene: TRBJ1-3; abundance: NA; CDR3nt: TGTGCCAGCAGCTCGGACAGGGGCCATCTCCACCCTGGAAACACCATATATTTT; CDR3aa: CASSSDRGHLHPGNTIYF
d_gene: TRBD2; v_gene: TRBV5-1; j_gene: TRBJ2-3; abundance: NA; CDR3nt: TGCGCCAGCAGCCCCGGGACTAGCGGGGGGGATACGCAGTATTTT; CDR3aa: CASSPGTSGGDTQYF
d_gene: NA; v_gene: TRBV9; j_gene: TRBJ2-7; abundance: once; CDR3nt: TGTGCCAGCAGCCCCTCCGGGACACAGAAAGTGGAGCAGTACTTC; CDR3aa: CASSPSGTQKVEQYF
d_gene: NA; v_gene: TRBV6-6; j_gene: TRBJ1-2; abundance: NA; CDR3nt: TGTGCCAGCAGTGACGGGCAGTCTTATGGCTACACCTTC; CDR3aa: CASSDGQSYGYTF
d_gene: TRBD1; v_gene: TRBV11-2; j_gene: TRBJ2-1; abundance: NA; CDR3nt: TGTGCCAGCAGCCCCCCGACAGGGTACAATGAGCAGTTCTTC; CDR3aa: CASSPPTGYNEQFF
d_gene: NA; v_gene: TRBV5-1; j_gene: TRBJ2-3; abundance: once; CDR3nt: TGCGCCAGCAGCTTGGTAGGGGGACACCTCACAGATACGCAGTATTTT; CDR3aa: CASSLVGGHLTDTQYF
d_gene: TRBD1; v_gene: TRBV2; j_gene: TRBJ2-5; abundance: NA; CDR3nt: TGTGCCAGCAGTGAGGGCAGGGGGCAAGAGACCCAGTACTTC; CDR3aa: CASSEGRGQETQYF
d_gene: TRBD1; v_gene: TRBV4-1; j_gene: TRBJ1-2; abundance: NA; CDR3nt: TGCGCCAGCAGCCAAAGCGGACAGGAGAGAGGCTACACCTTC; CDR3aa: CASSQSGQERGYTF
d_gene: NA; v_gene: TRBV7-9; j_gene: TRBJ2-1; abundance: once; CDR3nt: TGTGCCAGCAGCTTTCCCGGCAGCTACAATGAGCAGTTCTTC; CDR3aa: CASSFPGSYNEQFF
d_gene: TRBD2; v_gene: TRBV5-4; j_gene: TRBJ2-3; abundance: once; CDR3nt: TGTGCCAGCGTAGCTAGCGGGGGGGCAGATACGCAGTATTTT; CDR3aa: CASVASGGADTQYF
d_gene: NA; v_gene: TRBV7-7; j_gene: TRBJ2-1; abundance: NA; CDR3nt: TGTGCCAGCAGCTTAGCGGGTTCTAGCGAGTTTCCTAGCTCCTACAATGAGCAGTTCTTC; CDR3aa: CASSLAGSSEFPSSYNEQFF
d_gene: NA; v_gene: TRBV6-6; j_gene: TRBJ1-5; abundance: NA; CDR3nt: TGTGCCAGCAGCCCTGGGACTTCGGGGTATCAGCCCCAGCATTTT; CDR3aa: CASSPGTSGYQPQHF
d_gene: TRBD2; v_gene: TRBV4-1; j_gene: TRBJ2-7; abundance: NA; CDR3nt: TGCGCCAGCAGCCCTGGACTAGCGAGTTTGGTCTACGAGCAGTACTTC; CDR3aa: CASSPGLASLVYEQYF
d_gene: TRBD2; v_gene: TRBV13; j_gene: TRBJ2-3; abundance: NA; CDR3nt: TGTGCCAGCAGCTACGTAGCGGGGGAGGGAGATACGCAGTATTTT; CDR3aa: CASSYVAGEGDTQYF
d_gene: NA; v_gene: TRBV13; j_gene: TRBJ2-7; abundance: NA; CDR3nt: TGTGCCAGCAGCCCTTGGGGAGAACAGGGCTACGAGCAGTACTTC; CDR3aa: CASSPWGEQGYEQYF
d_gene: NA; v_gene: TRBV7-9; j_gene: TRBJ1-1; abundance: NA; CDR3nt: TGTGCCAGCAGCTTAGGGGGAGGTAACACTGAAGCTTTCTTT; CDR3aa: CASSLGGGNTEAFF
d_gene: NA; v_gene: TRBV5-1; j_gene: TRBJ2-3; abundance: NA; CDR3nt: TGCGCCAGCAGCGCCAGGCTAGGCACAGATACGCAGTATTTT; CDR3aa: CASSARLGTDTQYF
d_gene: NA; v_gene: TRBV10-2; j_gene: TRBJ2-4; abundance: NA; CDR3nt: TGCGCCAGCAGACAGGGTCCCATTCAGTACTTC; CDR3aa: CASRQGPIQYF
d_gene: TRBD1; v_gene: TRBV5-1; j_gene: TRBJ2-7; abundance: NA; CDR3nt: TGCGCCAGCAGCTTCCGGGACAGGAGCTACGAGCAGTACTTC; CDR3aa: CASSFRDRSYEQYF
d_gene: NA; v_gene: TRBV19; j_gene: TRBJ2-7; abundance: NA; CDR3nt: TGTGCCAGTAGTATCATCCCCGCGTACGAGCAGTACTTC; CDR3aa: CASSIIPAYEQYF
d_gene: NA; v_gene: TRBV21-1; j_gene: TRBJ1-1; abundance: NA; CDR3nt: TGTGCCAGCAGCGGCCCCGAGGGACAGGAAGCTTTCTTT; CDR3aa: CASSGPEGQEAFF
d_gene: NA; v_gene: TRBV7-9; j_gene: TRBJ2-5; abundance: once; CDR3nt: TGTGCCAGCATCCGACGGGGGACCCAGTACTTC; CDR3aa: CASIRRGTQYF
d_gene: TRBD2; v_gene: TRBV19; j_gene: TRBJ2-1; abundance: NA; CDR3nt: TGTGCCAGTAGTATCGGACTAGCGCCTTCCTACAATGAGCAGTTCTTC; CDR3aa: CASSIGLAPSYNEQFF
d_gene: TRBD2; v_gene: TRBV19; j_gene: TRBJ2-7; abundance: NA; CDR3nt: TGTGCCAGTAGTACCACCGGGGAGGGCTACGAGCAGTACTTC; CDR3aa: CASSTTGEGYEQYF
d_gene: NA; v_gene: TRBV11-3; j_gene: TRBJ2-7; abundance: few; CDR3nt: TGTGCCAGCAGCCCCCCCCGCAGTTACGAGCAGTACTTC; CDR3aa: CASSPPRSYEQYF